Presented here are 10 T cell receptor beta chains from one specimen sequenced in a study of blood T cell repertoires in COVID-19. The method was immunoSEQ multiplex PCR; TCRdb's version includes in-frame clones alone and lacks a portion of them. The sample yields 85,000 to 95,000 clones, more than 70% seen once. Sequencing was performed on peripheral blood. The source is a human donor with acute or convalescent COVID-19. The donor label of this sample is uncertain.

On this clone itself: Within the sample, other DNA sequences also encode this same CDR3. The chain couples TRBV7-9 to TRBJ2-2; D not resolved. This CDR3 spans 12 amino acids. Between the trimmed V and J ends, which lost 2 bases and 5 bases, there was a span of 3 bases. The germline gives CDR1 SEHNR, CDR2 FQNEAQ (reference sequence). For the CDR3, the DNA is TGTGCCAGCAGCTTATCTACCGGGGAGCTGTTTTTT. It specifies CASSLSTGELFF.

Regarding this clone: Germline and junction disagree at one end, which may indicate a read error. The V and J genes are TRBV19 and TRBJ1-1; 8 nucleotides agree with TRBD1. Germline V CDR1 and CDR2: LNHDA, SQIVND (reference sequence). This CDR3 has 16 amino acids. CDR3 nucleotide sequence: TGTGCGAGTAGTATTAGGCGGAGTCAGGGGGCTGCTGAAGCTTTCTTT. Protein: CASSIRRSQGAAEAFF.

This clone was seen only a few times. The chain recombines TRBV27 with TRBJ1-3; D may be TRBD1 (6 bases). CDR1 is MNHEY and CDR2 is SMNVEV in the germline V gene (reference sequence). V gave up 5 bases and J gave up 0 bases, with 11 bases separating them. The CDR3 is made up of 15 amino acids. CDR3 sequence: CASSDRYLSGNTIYF. For the CDR3, the DNA is TGTGCCAGCAGTGACAGGTACCTCTCTGGAAACACCATATATTTT.

The CDR3 sequence is CASSQFSGSEQFF. Here the CDR3 DNA reads TGTGCCAGCAGCCAATTTTCGGGTAGTGAGCAGTTCTTC. The chain recombines TRBV3-1 (or the pseudogene TRBV3-2) with TRBJ2-1; D uncertain. Trimming removed 2 bases from V and 9 bases from J, with 11 bases in between. Germline V gives CDR1 LGHDT, CDR2 YNNKEL (reference sequence). The CDR3 is made up of 13 amino acids.

This clone was counted a few times. The rearrangement links TRBV19 to TRBJ1-5; TRBD1 aligns across 8 bases. The junction had 7 bases not matched to a gene; V was cut back by 4 bases and J by 2 bases. Per germline, CDR1 LNHDA and CDR2 SQIVND (reference sequence). The CDR3 totals 16 residues. The CDR3 loop is CASSTVRGQRNQPQHF. CDR3 nucleotides: TGTGCCAGTAGTACCGTCAGGGGGCAGCGCAATCAGCCCCAGCATTTT.

This chain links TRBV19 with TRBJ2-2; 8 bases fit TRBD1. This CDR3 comprises 15 residues. V lost 6 bases and J lost 5; bases outside the gene matches: 8. Germline lookup yields CDR1 LNHDA and CDR2 SQIVND (reference sequence). CDR3 amino acids: CASRFQGAQTGELFF. CDR3 DNA sequence: TGTGCCAGTAGATTCCAGGGGGCTCAAACCGGGGAGCTGTTTTTT.

The count of this clone is one. This chain uses TRBV6-4 with TRBJ1-2, with D uncertain. V was pared by 2 bases and J by 8 bases, with 15 bases between. CDR1 and CDR2 from the germline V gene are MRHNA and SNTAGT. The length of the CDR3 is 14 residues. CDR3 protein: CASSDRGFAGGYTF. In DNA form, the CDR3 reads TGTGCCAGCAGTGACAGAGGGTTCGCGGGCGGCTACACCTTC.

The V and J genes are TRBV4-3 and TRBJ1-2, with D hard to call. CDR3 size: 12 residues. Germline V gene data show CDR1 as LGHNA and CDR2 as YSLEER. Trimming took 3 bases from V and 4 from J, leaving 6 bases between them. CDR3 bases: TGCGCCAGCAGCCACCCGGGCTATGGCTACACCTTC. It encodes CASSHPGYGYTF.

The chain combines TRBV19 with TRBJ1-3, with unresolved D. V shed 7 bases and J shed 2 bases, with 15 bases lying between them. This CDR3 has 15 amino acids. In germline, CDR1 is LNHDA, CDR2 SQIVND (reference sequence). CDR3 sequence (DNA): TGTGCCAGTAAAAGTTTACAGAACGCTGGAAACACCATATATTTT. Amino acids: CASKSLQNAGNTIYF.

This clone was counted once. V is TRBV6-5 and J is TRBJ2-1; D is perhaps TRBD2 (5 bases). V dropped 2 bases and J dropped 6 bases, with 14 bases sitting between them. CDR3 length: 15 amino acids. Germline CDR1 and CDR2: MNHEY and SVGAGI. CDR3: CASSYVGGAVNEQFF. The CDR3 DNA reads as TGTGCCAGCAGTTACGTCGGCGGAGCGGTCAATGAGCAGTTCTTC.